This is a list of T cell receptor beta chains from one sample in a study of T cells in Graves' hyperthyroidism and ophthalmopathy. TCRdb processed the multiplex PCR reads anew with MiXCR; each CDR3 protein has one entry. This sample has approximately 500,000 distinct CDR3 sequences, with under 60% found just once. Sequenced: peripheral blood or thyroid tissue (not recorded which). These receptors all stem from a woman between 18 and 30 years old with Graves' hyperthyroidism. Both conserved end residues are trimmed from each CDR3. Fields, in order: CDR3 length, V gene, J gene, CDR3 protein.

12	TRBV30	TRBJ2-7	AWRPFGGAYEQY
13	TRBV19	TRBJ1-3	ASTPGAITGNTIY
9	TRBV2	TRBJ1-2	ASTRQGRDT
13	TRBV5-1	TRBJ2-7	ASRVRLAGAYEQY
14	TRBV20-1	TRBJ2-1	SARARLAYSYNEQF
10	TRBV24-1	TRBJ1-2	ATSDVNAGYT
14	TRBV11-2	TRBJ1-3	ASSLELVSSGNTIY
14	TRBV10-3	TRBJ2-1	AIRRDGRAPYNEQF
9	TRBV6-2/TRBV6-3	TRBJ1-5	ASSYERTQH
18	TRBV10-3	-	AISELFWRTSGRGYNEQF
12	TRBV12-3/TRBV12-4	TRBJ2-7	ASGLFGAQYEQY
11	TRBV20-1	TRBJ2-7	SASGTASYEQY
12	TRBV6-1	TRBJ1-1	ASSEWDVNTEAF
10	TRBV24-1	TRBJ1-5	ATSDPTGTQH
11	TRBV5-4	TRBJ2-5	ASSSRETETQY
10	TRBV29-1	TRBJ1-5	SVISGRGYEH
7	TRBV20-1	TRBJ1-1	SAKTEAF
13	TRBV6-5	TRBJ1-1	ASRPRGTGEPAAF
12	TRBV7-8	TRBJ2-7	ASSLAASGYEQY
13	TRBV29-1	TRBJ1-2	IVGQGSKGSYGYT
12	TRBV7-3	TRBJ2-7	ASSLMGQGSEQY
12	TRBV19	TRBJ2-7	ASSIMSKPDEQY
15	TRBV6-1	TRBJ2-5	AIQGGGLAGFQETQY
13	TRBV2	TRBJ2-7	ASSLQGGVLDEQY